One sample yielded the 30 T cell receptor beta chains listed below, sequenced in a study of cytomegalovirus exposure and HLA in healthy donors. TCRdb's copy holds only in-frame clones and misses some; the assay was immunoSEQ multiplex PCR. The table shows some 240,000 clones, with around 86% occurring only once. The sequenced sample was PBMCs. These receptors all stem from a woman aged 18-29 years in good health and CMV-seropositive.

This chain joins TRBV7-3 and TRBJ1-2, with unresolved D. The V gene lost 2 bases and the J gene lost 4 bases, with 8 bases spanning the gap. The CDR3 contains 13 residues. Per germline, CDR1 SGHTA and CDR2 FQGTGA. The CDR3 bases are TGTGCCAGCAGCTTAGGTCAGGTCTATGGCTACACCTTC. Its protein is CASSLGQVYGYTF.

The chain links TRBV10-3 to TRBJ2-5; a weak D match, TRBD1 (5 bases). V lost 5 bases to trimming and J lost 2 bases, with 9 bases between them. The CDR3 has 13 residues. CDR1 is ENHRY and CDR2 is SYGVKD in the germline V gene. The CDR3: CAISRQIQETQYF. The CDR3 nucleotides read TGTGCCATCAGTAGACAGATACAAGAGACCCAGTACTTC.

CDR3 coding DNA: TGTGCCAGTAGGAGGGGGTTAGGACAGCCCCAGCATTTT. It specifies CASRRGLGQPQHF. The genes are TRBV19 and TRBJ1-5; weak D call: TRBD1 (6 bases). V lost 6 bases to trimming and J lost 7 bases, with 13 bases between them. The CDR3 runs 13 residues. Germline V lookup: CDR1 LNHDA, CDR2 SQIVND (reference sequence). The variable domain in full, with the rest retrieved from reference TRBV19 and TRBJ1-5, is DGGITQSPKYLFRKEGQNVTLSCEQNLNHDAMYWYRQDPGQGLRLIYYSQIVNDFQKGDIAEGYSVSREKKESFPLTVTSAQKNPTAFYLCASRRGLGQPQHFGDGTRLSIL.

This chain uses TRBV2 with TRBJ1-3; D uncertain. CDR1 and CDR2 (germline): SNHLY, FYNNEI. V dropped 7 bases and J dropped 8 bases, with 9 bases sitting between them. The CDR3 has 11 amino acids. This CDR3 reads CASTVRDTIYF. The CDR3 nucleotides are TGTGCCAGCACAGTTCGGGACACCATATATTTT.

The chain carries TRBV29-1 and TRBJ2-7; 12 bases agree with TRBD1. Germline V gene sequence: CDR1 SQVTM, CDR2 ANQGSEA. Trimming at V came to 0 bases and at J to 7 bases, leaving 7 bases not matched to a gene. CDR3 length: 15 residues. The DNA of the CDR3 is TGCAGCGTTGAAGATCGGGGACAGGGGGCAGGGGAGCAGTACTTC. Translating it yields CSVEDRGQGAGEQYF.

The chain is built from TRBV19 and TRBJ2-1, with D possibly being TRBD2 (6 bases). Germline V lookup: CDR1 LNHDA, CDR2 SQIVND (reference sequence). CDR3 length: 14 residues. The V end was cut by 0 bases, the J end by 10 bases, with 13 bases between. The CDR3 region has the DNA TGTGCCAGTAGTATAGAGGGCCAGGCGGGGGAGCAGTTCTTC. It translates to CASSIEGQAGEQFF.

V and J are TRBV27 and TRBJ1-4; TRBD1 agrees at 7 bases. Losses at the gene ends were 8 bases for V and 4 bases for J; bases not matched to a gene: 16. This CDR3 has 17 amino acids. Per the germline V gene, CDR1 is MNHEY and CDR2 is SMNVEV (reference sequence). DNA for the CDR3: TGTGCCAGCCGGAGAAAGGACAGGAGCCTCCTTAATGAAAAACTGTTTTTT. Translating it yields CASRRKDRSLLNEKLFF.

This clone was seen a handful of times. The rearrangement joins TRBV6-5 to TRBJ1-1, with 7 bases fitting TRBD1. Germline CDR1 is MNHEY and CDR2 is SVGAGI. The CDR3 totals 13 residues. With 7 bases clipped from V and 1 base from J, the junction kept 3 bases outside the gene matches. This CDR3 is CASNSGGNTEAFF. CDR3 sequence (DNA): TGTGCCAGCAACTCAGGGGGGAACACTGAAGCTTTCTTT.

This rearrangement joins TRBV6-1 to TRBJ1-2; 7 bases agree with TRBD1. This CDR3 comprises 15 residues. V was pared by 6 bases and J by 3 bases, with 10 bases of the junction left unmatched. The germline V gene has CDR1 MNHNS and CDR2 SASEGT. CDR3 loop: CASSRGTADYYGYTF. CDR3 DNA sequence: TGTGCCAGCAGCCGTGGGACAGCGGACTACTATGGCTACACCTTC.

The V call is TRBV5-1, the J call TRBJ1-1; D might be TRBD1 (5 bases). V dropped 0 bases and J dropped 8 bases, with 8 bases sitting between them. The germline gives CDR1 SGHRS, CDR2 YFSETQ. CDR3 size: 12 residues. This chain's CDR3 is CASSLAGGEAFF. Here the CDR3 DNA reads TGCGCCAGCAGCTTGGCCGGGGGAGAAGCTTTCTTT. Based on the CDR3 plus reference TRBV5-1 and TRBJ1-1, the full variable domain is KAGVTQTPRYLIKTRGQQVTLSCSPISGHRSVSWYQQTPGQGLQFLFEYFSETQRNKGNFPGRFSGRQFSNSRSEMNVSTLELGDSALYLCASSLAGGEAFFGQGTRLTVV.

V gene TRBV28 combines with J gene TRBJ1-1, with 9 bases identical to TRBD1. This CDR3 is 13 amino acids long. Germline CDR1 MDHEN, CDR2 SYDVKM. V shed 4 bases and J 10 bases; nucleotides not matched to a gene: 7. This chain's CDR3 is CASSSYRGLRAFF. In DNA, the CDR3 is TGTGCCAGCAGTTCTTACAGGGGGCTTCGAGCTTTCTTT.

CDR3 sequence: CASSSIPGLAANEQFF. The CDR3, as DNA: TGCGCCAGCAGCTCCATACCGGGACTAGCGGCCAATGAGCAGTTCTTC. This chain links TRBV5-1 with TRBJ2-1; 11 positions agree with TRBD2. CDR3 size: 16 residues. The ends lost 3 bases at V and 6 bases at J; junction bases unmatched: 8. Germline V CDR1 and CDR2: SGHRS, YFSETQ.

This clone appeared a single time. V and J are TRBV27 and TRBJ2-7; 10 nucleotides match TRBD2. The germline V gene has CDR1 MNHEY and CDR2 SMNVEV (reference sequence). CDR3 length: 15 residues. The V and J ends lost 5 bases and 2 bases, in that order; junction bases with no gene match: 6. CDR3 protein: CASSLLSGRAYEQYF. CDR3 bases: TGTGCCAGCAGTCTACTCAGCGGGAGGGCCTACGAGCAGTACTTC.

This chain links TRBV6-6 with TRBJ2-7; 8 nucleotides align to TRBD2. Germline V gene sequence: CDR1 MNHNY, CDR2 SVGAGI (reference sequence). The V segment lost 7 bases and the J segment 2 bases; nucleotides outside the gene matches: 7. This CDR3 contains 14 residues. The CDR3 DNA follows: TGTGCCAGCACCTCTAGCGGGCTCCCCTACGAGCAGTACTTC. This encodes CASTSSGLPYEQYF.

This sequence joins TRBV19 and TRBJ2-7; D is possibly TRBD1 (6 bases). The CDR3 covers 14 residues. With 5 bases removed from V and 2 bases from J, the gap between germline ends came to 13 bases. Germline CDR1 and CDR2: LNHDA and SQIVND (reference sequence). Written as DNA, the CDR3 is TGTGCCAGTAGTCTGACAGGACCGGCCTACGAGCAGTACTTC. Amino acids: CASSLTGPAYEQYF.

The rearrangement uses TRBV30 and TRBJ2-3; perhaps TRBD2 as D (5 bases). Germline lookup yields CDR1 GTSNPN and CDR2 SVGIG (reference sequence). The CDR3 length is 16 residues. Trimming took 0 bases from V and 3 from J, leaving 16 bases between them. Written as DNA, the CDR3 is TGTGCCTGGAGTGTACGGTCGATCCGGGGAACAGATACGCAGTATTTT. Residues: CAWSVRSIRGTDTQYF. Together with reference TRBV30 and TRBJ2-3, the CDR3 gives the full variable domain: SQTIHQWPATLVQPVGSPLSLECTVEGTSNPNLYWYRQAAGRGLQLLFYSVGIGQISSEVPQNLSASRPQDRQFILSSKKLLLSDSGFYLCAWSVRSIRGTDTQYFGPGTRLTVL.

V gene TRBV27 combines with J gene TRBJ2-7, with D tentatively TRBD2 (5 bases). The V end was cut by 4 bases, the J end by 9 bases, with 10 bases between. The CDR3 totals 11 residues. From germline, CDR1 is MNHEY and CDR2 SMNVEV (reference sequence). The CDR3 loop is CASSSGLRQYF. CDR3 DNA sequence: TGTGCCAGCAGTTCCGGACTGAGGCAGTACTTC.

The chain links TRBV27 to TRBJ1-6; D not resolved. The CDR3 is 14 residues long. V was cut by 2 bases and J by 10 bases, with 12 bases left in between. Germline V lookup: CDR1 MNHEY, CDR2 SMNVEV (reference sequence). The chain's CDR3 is CASSLGSLKSPLHF. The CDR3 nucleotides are TGTGCCAGCAGTTTAGGGAGTCTAAAATCACCCCTCCACTTT.

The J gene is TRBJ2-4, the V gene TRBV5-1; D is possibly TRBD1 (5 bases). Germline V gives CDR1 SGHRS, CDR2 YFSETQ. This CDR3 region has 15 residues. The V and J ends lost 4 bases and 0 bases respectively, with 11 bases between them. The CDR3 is CASSPVTEAKNIQYF. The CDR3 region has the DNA TGCGCCAGCAGCCCTGTGACAGAAGCCAAAAACATTCAGTACTTC.

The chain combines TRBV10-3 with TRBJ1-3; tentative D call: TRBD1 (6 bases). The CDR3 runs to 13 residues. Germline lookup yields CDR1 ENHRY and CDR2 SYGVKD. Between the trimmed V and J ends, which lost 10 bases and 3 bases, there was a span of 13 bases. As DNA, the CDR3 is TGTGCCAAGACGGGGGGCTTTGGAAACACCATATATTTT. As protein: CAKTGGFGNTIYF.

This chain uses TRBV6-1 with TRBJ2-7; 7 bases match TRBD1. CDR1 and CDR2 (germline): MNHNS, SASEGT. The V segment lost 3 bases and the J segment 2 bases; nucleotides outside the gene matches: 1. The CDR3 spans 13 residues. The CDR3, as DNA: TGTGCCAGCAGTGACGGGACAGCCTACGAGCAGTACTTC. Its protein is CASSDGTAYEQYF.

The CDR3: CASGLVGTPWAGELFF. The CDR3 DNA reads TGTGCTAGTGGTTTGGTTGGGACACCGTGGGCCGGGGAGCTGTTTTTT. This rearrangement joins TRBV12-5 to TRBJ2-2; weak D call: TRBD1 (6 bases). The CDR3 extends over 16 amino acids. Trimming shortened V by 0 bases and J by 6 bases, and 14 bases separated the two germline ends. CDR1 and CDR2 (germline): LGHNT, FRNRAP.

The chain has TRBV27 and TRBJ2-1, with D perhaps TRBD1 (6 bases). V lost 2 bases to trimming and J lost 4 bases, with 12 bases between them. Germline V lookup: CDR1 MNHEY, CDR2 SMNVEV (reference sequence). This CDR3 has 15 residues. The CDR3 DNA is TGTGCCAGCAGTTTAGGGGGCAGCGCATACAATGAGCAGTTCTTC. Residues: CASSLGGSAYNEQFF.

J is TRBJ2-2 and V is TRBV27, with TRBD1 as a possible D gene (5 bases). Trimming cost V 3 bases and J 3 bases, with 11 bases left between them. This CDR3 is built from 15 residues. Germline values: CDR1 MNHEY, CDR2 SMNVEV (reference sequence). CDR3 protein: CASSFQGAHTGELFF. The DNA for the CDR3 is TGTGCCAGCAGTTTTCAAGGGGCCCACACCGGGGAGCTGTTTTTT.

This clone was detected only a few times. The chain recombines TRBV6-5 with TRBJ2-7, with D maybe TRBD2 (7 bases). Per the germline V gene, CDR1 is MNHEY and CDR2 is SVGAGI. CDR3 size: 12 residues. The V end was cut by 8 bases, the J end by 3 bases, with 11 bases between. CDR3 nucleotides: TGTGCCAGCGAGGGGGGGGACTACGAGCAGTACTTC. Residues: CASEGGDYEQYF.

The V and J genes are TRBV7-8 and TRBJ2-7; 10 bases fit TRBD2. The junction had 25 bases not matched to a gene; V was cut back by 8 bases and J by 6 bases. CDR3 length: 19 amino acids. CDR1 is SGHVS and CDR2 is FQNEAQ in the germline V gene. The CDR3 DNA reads TGTGCCAGCTCCCTAAGGCGCGGGGGCTCTAGCGGGGGCCGCGGCGAGCAGTACTTC. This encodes CASSLRRGGSSGGRGEQYF.

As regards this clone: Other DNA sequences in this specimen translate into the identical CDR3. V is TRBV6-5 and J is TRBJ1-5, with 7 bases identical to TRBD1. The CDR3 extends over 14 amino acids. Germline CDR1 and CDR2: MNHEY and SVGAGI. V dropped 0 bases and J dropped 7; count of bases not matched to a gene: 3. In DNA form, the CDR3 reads TGTGCCAGCAGTTACTCGCAGGGGGGACAGCCCCAGCATTTT. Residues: CASSYSQGGQPQHF.

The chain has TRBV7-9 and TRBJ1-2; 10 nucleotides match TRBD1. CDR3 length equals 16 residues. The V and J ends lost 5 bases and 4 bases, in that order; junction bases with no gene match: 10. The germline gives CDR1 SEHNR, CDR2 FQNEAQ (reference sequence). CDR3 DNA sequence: TGTGCCAGCAGCCAAACCCGGGACAGGGGTGCCTATGGCTACACCTTC. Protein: CASSQTRDRGAYGYTF.

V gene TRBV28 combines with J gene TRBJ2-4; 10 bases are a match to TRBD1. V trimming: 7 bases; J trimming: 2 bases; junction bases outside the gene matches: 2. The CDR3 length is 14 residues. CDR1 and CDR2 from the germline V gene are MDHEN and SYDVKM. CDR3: CASKGQGSKNIQYF. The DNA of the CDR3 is TGTGCCAGCAAGGGACAGGGGTCCAAAAACATTCAGTACTTC.

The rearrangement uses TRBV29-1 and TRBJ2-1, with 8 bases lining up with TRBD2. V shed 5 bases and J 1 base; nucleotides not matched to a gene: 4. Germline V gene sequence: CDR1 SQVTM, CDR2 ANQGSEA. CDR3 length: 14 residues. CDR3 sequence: CSVPGLVSYNEQFF. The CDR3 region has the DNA TGCAGCGTTCCGGGACTAGTATCCTACAATGAGCAGTTCTTC.